This is a list of T cell receptor beta chains from one sample in a study of blood T cell repertoires in COVID-19. Method: immunoSEQ multiplex PCR; TCRdb's copy keeps in-frame clones and lacks some. Of 31,000 or so clones listed, less than 90% are singletons. Sequencing was done on a sample of peripheral blood. The origin of the receptors is a human donor with active COVID-19. The donor label of this sample is uncertain. Each CDR3 is given with its conserved first and last residue. Fields, in order: V gene, clone size, J gene, D gene, CDR3 protein, CDR3 DNA. D genes are given only for firm matches. Only some rows state a clone size, as once, few, many or a class for expanded clones.

>TRBV25-1|NA|TRBJ1-6|NA
CASSDPDRNSPLHF
TGTGCCAGCAGTGACCCGGACAGAAATTCACCCCTCCACTTT
>TRBV11-3|NA|TRBJ2-1|TRBD2
CASSLDSGSTYNEQFF
TGTGCCAGCAGCTTAGATAGCGGGAGCACCTACAATGAGCAGTTCTTC
>TRBV19|once|TRBJ1-5|NA
CASLGGWVNSNQPQHF
TGTGCCTCCCTCGGGGGGTGGGTGAATAGCAATCAGCCCCAGCATTTT
>TRBV28|NA|TRBJ2-2|NA
CASQPRGGTGELFF
TGTGCCAGCCAGCCCCGGGGAGGCACCGGGGAGCTGTTTTTT
>TRBV6-5|once|TRBJ2-2|TRBD2
CASRGGGGRAGELFF
TGTGCCAGCAGAGGCGGGGGGGGCCGCGCCGGGGAGCTGTTTTTT
>TRBV4-2|NA|TRBJ1-1|TRBD1
CASSQFKGSQGAMNTEAFF
TGTGCCAGCAGCCAATTTAAGGGATCCCAGGGGGCGATGAACACTGAAGCTTTCTTT
>TRBV28|NA|TRBJ2-7|NA
CASSLGGGTHSYEQYF
TGTGCCAGCAGTTTAGGCGGTGGGACACACTCCTACGAGCAGTACTTC
>TRBV7-9|NA|TRBJ1-2|NA
CASSLRSGIYGYTF
TGTGCCAGCAGCTTAAGGTCGGGGATCTATGGCTACACCTTC
>TRBV6-6|NA|TRBJ2-7|TRBD1
CASSGQETSSYEQYF
TGTGCCAGCAGCGGACAGGAGACCAGCTCCTACGAGCAGTACTTC
>TRBV9|NA|TRBJ1-6|NA
CASSNPRSNSPLHF
TGTGCCAGCAGTAACCCCCGGTCTAATTCACCCCTCCACTTT
>TRBV5-1|NA|TRBJ2-2|TRBD2
CASSLPGGAAGELFF
TGCGCCAGCAGCTTGCCCGGGGGGGCCGCCGGGGAGCTGTTTTTT
>TRBV5-4|once|TRBJ1-2|TRBD1
CASSRDSGYTF
TGTGCCAGCAGCCGGGACAGTGGCTACACCTTC
>TRBV9|NA|TRBJ2-7|TRBD2
CASSPFRTSGYEQYF
TGTGCCAGCAGCCCCTTTAGGACTAGCGGATACGAGCAGTACTTC
>TRBV10-3|few|TRBJ2-3|TRBD2
CAITDSGGAFSTDTQYF
TGTGCCATCACCGATAGCGGGGGGGCGTTTAGCACAGATACGCAGTATTTT
>TRBV5-4|NA|TRBJ2-7|TRBD1
CASSTITGGREQYF
TGTGCCAGCAGCACAATTACAGGGGGCCGCGAGCAGTACTTC
>TRBV9|NA|TRBJ2-3|TRBD1
CASSAAPPGQGPDTQYF
TGTGCCAGCAGCGCTGCCCCACCGGGACAGGGCCCAGATACGCAGTATTTT
>TRBV9|NA|TRBJ2-2|TRBD2
CASSPGTSGGPGELFF
TGTGCCAGCAGCCCGGGGACTAGCGGGGGCCCCGGGGAGCTGTTTTTT
>TRBV11-1|NA|TRBJ2-3|TRBD2
CASSLGGGADTQYF
TGTGCCAGCAGCTTAGGCGGGGGGGCTGATACGCAGTATTTT
>TRBV4-3|NA|TRBJ2-1|TRBD2
CASSLGLAGGPDEQFF
TGCGCCAGCAGCCTGGGACTAGCGGGAGGGCCGGATGAGCAGTTCTTC
>TRBV5-4|NA|TRBJ2-5|NA
CASSSGQGETQYF
TGTGCCAGCAGCTCGGGACAAGGAGAGACCCAGTACTTC
>TRBV3-1/TRBV3-2|NA|TRBJ2-5|TRBD1
CASSPWDRGLAETQYF
TGTGCCAGCAGCCCCTGGGACAGGGGGCTTGCGGAGACCCAGTACTTC
>TRBV6-5|few|TRBJ1-2|TRBD1
CASRTGGAIYGYTF
TGTGCCAGCAGGACAGGGGGCGCGATCTATGGCTACACCTTC
>TRBV7-2|NA|TRBJ2-7|TRBD2
CASSLVTSGGYEQYF
TGTGCCAGCAGCTTAGTTACTAGCGGAGGATACGAGCAGTACTTC
>TRBV19|NA|TRBJ1-5|NA
CASSIGPVQPQHF
TGTGCCAGTAGTATAGGGCCAGTTCAGCCCCAGCATTTT
>TRBV7-9|NA|TRBJ2-3|NA
CASYRDTITDTQYF
TGTGCCAGCTATCGGGACACCATCACAGATACGCAGTATTTT
>TRBV2|NA|TRBJ1-6|TRBD1
CARRTGNSPLHF
TGTGCCAGAAGGACAGGGAACTCACCCCTCCACTTT
>TRBV7-9|NA|TRBJ2-7|TRBD1
CASSFSPGGSYEQYF
TGTGCCAGCAGCTTTTCTCCAGGGGGCTCCTACGAGCAGTACTTC
>TRBV5-6|NA|TRBJ2-5|NA
CASSLDSREETQYF
TGTGCCAGCAGCTTGGATTCCAGGGAAGAGACCCAGTACTTC
>TRBV7-8|NA|TRBJ2-3|NA
CASSLVTTAVDTQYF
TGTGCCAGCAGCTTAGTAACGACCGCGGTAGATACGCAGTATTTT
>TRBV6-1|NA|TRBJ1-2|NA
CASSEGSGEYGYTF
TGTGCCAGCAGTGAAGGGTCCGGAGAGTATGGCTACACCTTC
>TRBV19|NA|TRBJ2-1|NA
CASSMPLGGASASSYNEQFF
TGTGCCAGTAGTATGCCGTTAGGCGGGGCGAGTGCCAGCTCCTACAATGAGCAGTTCTTC
>TRBV6-1|NA|TRBJ2-3|TRBD2
CASSEALGVAGGADTQYF
TGTGCCAGCAGTGAAGCCCTTGGGGTAGCGGGGGGGGCAGATACGCAGTATTTT
>TRBV9|NA|TRBJ2-7|TRBD2
CASSQSGGDFYEQYF
TGTGCCAGCAGTCAAAGCGGGGGGGATTTCTACGAGCAGTACTTC
>TRBV12-3/TRBV12-4|NA|TRBJ1-3|NA
CASSFSTGNTIYF
TGTGCCAGCAGTTTCAGTACGGGAAACACCATATATTTT
>TRBV4-2|once|TRBJ2-5|NA
CASSQAPRDSEETQYF
TGTGCCAGCAGCCAAGCCCCTCGGGACTCCGAGGAGACCCAGTACTTC
>TRBV9|NA|TRBJ1-6|TRBD1
CASSAGTATDVHSPLHF
TGTGCCAGCAGCGCCGGGACAGCCACTGACGTTCATTCACCCCTCCACTTT
>TRBV7-5|NA|TRBJ1-3|NA
CARSLVLAGGGLYSGNTIYF
TGTGCCAGAAGCCTGGTACTGGCTGGCGGGGGTCTTTACTCTGGAAACACCATATATTTT
>TRBV6-6|once|TRBJ1-4|NA
CASRLDSNEKLFF
TGTGCCAGCAGGCTGGACAGTAATGAAAAACTGTTTTTT
>TRBV7-9|NA|TRBJ2-2|TRBD2
CASSPPGGTGELFF
TGTGCCAGCAGCCCGCCGGGAGGGACGGGGGAGCTGTTTTTT
>TRBV10-3|few|TRBJ1-2|NA
CAISPGLKDGYTF
TGTGCCATCAGTCCGGGTCTCAAGGATGGCTACACCTTC
>TRBV4-1|NA|TRBJ2-7|TRBD2
CASSQFPLLAGGPGEQYF
TGCGCCAGCAGCCAATTCCCACTTCTAGCGGGAGGCCCCGGCGAGCAGTACTTC
>TRBV2|NA|TRBJ1-6|TRBD1
CASSRDRASYNSPLHF
TGTGCCAGCAGTCGAGACAGGGCGTCCTATAATTCACCCCTCCACTTT
>TRBV5-1|NA|TRBJ2-1|TRBD2
CASSLSGGAGNEQFF
TGCGCCAGCAGCTTGAGCGGGGGGGCCGGAAATGAGCAGTTCTTC
>TRBV21-1|medium-sized|TRBJ2-7|NA
CASSPRDRGLSGYEQYF
TGTGCCAGCAGCCCCCGGGACAGGGGGCTCTCTGGCTACGAGCAGTACTTC
>TRBV27|NA|TRBJ2-1|TRBD2
CASRTSGGNEQFF
TGTGCCAGCAGAACTAGCGGGGGCAATGAGCAGTTCTTC